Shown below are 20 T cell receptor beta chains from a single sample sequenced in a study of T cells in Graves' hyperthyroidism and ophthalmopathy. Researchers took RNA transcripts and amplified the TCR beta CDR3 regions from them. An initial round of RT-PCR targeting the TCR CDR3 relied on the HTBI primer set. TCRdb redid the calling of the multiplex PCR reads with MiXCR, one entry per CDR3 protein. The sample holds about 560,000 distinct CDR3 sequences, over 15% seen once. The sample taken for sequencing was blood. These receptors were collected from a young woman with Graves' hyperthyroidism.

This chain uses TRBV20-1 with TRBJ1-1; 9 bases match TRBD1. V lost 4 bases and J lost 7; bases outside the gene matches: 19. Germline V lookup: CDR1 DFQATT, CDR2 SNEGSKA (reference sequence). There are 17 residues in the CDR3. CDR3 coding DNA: TGCAGTGCTATAGGGTACCCGGGACAGGGCCTGCCTGGTGAAGCTTTCTTT. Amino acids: CSAIGYPGQGLPGEAFF.

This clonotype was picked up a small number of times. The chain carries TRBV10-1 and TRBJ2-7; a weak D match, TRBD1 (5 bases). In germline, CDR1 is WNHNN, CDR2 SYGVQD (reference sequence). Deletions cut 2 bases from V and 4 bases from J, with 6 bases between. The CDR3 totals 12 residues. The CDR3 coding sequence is TGCGCCAGCAGTGAGGACAGATACGAGCAGTACTTC. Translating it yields CASSEDRYEQYF.

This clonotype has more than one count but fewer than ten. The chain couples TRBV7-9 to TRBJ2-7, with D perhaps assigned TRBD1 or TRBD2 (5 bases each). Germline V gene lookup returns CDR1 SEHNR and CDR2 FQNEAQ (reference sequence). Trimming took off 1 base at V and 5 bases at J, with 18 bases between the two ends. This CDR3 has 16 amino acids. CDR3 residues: CASSLDGFRGANEQYF. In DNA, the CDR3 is TGTGCCAGCAGCTTAGACGGTTTCCGGGGCGCCAACGAGCAGTACTTC. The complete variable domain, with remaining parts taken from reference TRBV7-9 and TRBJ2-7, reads DTGVSQNPRHKITKRGQNVTFRCDPISEHNRLYWYRQTLGQGPEFLTYFQNEAQLEKSRLLSDRFSAERPKGSFSTLEIQRTEQGDSAMYLCASSLDGFRGANEQYFGPGTRLTVT.

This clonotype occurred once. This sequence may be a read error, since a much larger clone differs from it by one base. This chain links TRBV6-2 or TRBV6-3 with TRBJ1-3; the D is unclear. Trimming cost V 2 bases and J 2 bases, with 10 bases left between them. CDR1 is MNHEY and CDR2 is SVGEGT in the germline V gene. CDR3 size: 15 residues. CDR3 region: CASSYDLGTGNTIYF. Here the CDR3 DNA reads TGTGCCAGCAGTTACGACTTGGGGACTGGAAACACCATATATTTT.

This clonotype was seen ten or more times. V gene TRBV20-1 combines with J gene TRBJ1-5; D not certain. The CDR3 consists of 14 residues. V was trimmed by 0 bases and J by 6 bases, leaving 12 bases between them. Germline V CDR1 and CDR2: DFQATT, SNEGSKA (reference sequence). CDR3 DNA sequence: TGCAGTGCTAGAGATGGAAGGGAGGCTCAGCCCCAGCATTTT. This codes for CSARDGREAQPQHF.

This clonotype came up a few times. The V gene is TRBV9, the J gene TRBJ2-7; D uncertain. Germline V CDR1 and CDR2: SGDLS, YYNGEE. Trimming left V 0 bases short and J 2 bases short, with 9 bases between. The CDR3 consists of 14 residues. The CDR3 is CASSVDLTAYEQYF. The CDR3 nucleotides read TGTGCCAGCAGCGTAGACCTTACCGCCTACGAGCAGTACTTC.

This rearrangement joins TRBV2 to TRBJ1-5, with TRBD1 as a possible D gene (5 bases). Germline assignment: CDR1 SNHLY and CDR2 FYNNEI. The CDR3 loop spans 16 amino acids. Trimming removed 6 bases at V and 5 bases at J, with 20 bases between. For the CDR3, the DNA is TGTGCCAGCAGCTTAGCGCGAGACAGCAGCCATCAGCCCCAGCATTTT. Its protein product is CASSLARDSSHQPQHF.

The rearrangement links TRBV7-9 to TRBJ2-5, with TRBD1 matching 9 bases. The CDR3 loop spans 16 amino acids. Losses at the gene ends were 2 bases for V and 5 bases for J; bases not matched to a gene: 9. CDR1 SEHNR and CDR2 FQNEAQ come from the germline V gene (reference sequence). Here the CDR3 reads CASSLLIRTGVETQYF. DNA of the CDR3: TGTGCCAGCAGCTTACTCATCCGGACAGGGGTTGAGACCCAGTACTTC.

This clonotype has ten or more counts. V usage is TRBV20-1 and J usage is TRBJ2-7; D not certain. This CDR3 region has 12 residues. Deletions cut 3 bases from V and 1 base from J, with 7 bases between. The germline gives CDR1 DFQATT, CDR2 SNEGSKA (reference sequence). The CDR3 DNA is TGCAGTGCTAGGCAAACGTCCTACGAGCAGTACTTC. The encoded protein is CSARQTSYEQYF.

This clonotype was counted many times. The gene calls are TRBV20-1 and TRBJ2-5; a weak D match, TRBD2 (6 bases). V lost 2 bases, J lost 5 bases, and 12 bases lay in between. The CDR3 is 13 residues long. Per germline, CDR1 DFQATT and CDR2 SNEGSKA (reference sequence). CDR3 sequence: CSARTRRGETQYF. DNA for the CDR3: TGCAGTGCTAGAACTCGGCGGGGCGAGACCCAGTACTTC.

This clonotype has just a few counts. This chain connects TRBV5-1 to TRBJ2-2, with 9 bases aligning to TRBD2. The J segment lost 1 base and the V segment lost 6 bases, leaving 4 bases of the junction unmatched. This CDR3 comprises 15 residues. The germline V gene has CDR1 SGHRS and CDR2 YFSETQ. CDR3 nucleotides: TGCGCCAGCATCGCTAGCGGGGAGAACACCGGGGAGCTGTTTTTT. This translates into CASIASGENTGELFF.

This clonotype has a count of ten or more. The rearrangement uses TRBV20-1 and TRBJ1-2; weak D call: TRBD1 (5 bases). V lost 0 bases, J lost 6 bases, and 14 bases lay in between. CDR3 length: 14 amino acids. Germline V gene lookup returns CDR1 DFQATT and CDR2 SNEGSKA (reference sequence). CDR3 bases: TGCAGTGCTAGAGATCTGCCAGGGAGCCATGGCTACACCTTC. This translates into CSARDLPGSHGYTF.

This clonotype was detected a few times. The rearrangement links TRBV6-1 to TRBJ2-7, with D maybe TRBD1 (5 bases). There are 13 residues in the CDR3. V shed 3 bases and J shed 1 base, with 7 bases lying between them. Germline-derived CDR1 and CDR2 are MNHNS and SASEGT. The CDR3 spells CASSDRGSYEQYF. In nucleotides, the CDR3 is TGTGCCAGCAGTGATAGGGGATCCTACGAGCAGTACTTC.

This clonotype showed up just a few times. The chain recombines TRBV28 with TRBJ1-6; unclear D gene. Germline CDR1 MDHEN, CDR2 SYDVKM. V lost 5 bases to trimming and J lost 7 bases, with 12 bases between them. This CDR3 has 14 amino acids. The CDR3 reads CASSPDASNSPLHF. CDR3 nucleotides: TGTGCCAGCAGTCCAGACGCGAGCAATTCACCCCTCCACTTT.

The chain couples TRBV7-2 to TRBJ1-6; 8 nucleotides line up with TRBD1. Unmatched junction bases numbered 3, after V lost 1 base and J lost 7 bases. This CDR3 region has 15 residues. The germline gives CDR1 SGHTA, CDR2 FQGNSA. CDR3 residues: CASSLVRGLNSPLHF. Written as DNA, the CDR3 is TGTGCCAGCAGCTTAGTCAGGGGGCTAAATTCACCCCTCCACTTT.

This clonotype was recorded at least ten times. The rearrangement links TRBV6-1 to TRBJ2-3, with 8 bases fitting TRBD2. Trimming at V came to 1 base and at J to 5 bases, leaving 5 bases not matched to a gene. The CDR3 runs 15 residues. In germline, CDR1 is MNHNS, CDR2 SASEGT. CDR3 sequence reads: CASSEVRGGRDTQYF. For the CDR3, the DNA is TGTGCCAGCAGTGAAGTACGGGGGGGCCGAGATACGCAGTATTTT.

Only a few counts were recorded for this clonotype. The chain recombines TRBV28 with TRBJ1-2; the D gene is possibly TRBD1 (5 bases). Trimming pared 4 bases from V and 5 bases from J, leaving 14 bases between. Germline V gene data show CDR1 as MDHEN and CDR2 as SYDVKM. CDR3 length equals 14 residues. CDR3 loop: CASSSARERYGYTF. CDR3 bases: TGTGCCAGCAGTTCCGCCAGGGAGCGGTATGGCTACACCTTC.

The CDR3 loop reads CATGQGDGTYNEQFF. In DNA, the CDR3 is TGTGCCACAGGCCAGGGGGACGGGACCTACAATGAGCAGTTCTTC. This rearrangement joins TRBV10-3 to TRBJ2-1; 7 bases agree with TRBD1. Germline trimming cut 10 bases from V and 2 bases from J; bases unmatched to any gene: 11. Germline lookup yields CDR1 ENHRY and CDR2 SYGVKD. CDR3 length: 15 amino acids.

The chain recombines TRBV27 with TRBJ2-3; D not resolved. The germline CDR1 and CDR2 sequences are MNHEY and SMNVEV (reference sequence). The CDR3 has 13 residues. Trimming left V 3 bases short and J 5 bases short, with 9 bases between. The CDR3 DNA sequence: TGTGCCAGCAGTTTCCGACTGGGAGATACGCAGTATTTT. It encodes CASSFRLGDTQYF.

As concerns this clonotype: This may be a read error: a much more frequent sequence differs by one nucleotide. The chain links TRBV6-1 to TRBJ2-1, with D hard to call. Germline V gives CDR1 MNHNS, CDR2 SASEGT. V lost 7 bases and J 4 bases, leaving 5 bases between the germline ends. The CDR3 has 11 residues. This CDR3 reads CASTEYNEQFF. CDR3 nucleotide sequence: TGTGCCAGCACCGAATACAATGAGCAGTTCTTC.